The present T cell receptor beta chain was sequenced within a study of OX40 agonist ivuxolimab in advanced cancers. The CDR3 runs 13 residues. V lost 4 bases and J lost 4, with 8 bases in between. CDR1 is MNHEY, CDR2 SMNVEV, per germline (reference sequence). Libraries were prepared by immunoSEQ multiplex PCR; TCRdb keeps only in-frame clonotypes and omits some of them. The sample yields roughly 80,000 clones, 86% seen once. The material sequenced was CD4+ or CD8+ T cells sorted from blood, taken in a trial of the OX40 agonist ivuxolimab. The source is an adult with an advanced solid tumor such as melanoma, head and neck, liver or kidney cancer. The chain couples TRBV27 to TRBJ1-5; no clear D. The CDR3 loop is CASSWQENQPQHF. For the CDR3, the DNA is TGTGCCAGCAGTTGGCAGGAGAATCAGCCCCAGCATTTT.